The TCR beta chain described here comes from a study of T cells after posttransplantation cyclophosphamide. Study-level points and caveats: TRB clonality was highly associated with recipient CMV seropositivity and reactivation.

Cyclophosphamide on days +3 and +4 followed busulfan-fludarabine conditioning and a marrow graft. TCRdb's copy holds only in-frame clones and misses some; the assay was immunoSEQ multiplex PCR. The table has 6,000 to 9,500 clones, around four fifths seen once. V was cut by 6 bases and J by 5 bases, with 10 bases left in between. The CDR3 spans 12 residues. Germline V CDR1 and CDR2: MDHEN, SYDVKM. As concerns this clone: Its specificity is not known.

The chain is built from TRBV28 and TRBJ2-5; D may be TRBD1 (5 bases). This sequence was found in a female patient aged 40-49 years who received an allogeneic stem cell transplant from a related donor, was CMV-positive, and had no GVHD. These T cells may partly come from the graft donor. This specimen was CD4+ T cells sorted from blood, taken approximately 1,100 days after allogeneic stem cell transplant with posttransplant cyclophosphamide. The CDR3 loop reads CASRGPGETQYF. CDR3 coding DNA: TGTGCCAGCAGGGGGCCCGGGGAGACCCAGTACTTC.